The 22 T cell receptor beta chains given below trace back to one sample, sequenced in a study of blood T cell repertoires in COVID-19. Assay: immunoSEQ multiplex PCR; the TCRdb copy retains only in-frame clones and omits some. The sample carries 250,000 to 300,000 clones, about nine tenths recorded once. The source material was PBMCs or T cells enriched from blood (not recorded which). The receptors here all came from a woman between 40 and 55 years old who had recovered from COVID-19.

The CDR3 DNA reads as TGTGCCAGCAGCCCCCGCCGAGGGACTCCGGGCGAGCAGTACTTC. As protein: CASSPRRGTPGEQYF. The rearrangement uses TRBV11-2 and TRBJ2-7; TRBD2 is a possible D gene (6 bases). Trimming removed 5 bases from V and 6 bases from J, with 20 bases in between. Germline V CDR1 and CDR2: SGHAT, FQNNGV. The CDR3 extends over 15 amino acids.

The J gene is TRBJ1-2, the V gene TRBV29-1; D is possibly TRBD1 (6 bases). Germline CDR1 SQVTM, CDR2 ANQGSEA. Trimming took off 7 bases at V and 0 bases at J, with 12 bases between the two ends. This CDR3 contains 13 residues. CDR3 sequence reads: CSAEQGTNYGYTF. CDR3 DNA: TGCAGCGCCGAACAGGGTACTAACTATGGCTACACCTTC.

The chain combines TRBV6-5 with TRBJ1-1; D is unresolved. The CDR3 is 15 amino acids. Germline V lookup: CDR1 MNHEY, CDR2 SVGAGI. V lost 0 bases and J 5 bases, leaving 13 bases between the germline ends. The CDR3 sequence is CASSYSLQSTTEAFF. As DNA, the CDR3 is TGTGCCAGCAGTTACTCATTGCAGTCGACTACTGAAGCTTTCTTT.

V is TRBV15 and J is TRBJ1-2; the match to TRBD1 covers 8 bases. Losses at the gene ends were 0 bases for V and 8 bases for J; bases not matched to a gene: 17. The germline V gene has CDR1 LNHNV and CDR2 YYDKDF (reference sequence). This CDR3 is built from 18 residues. In DNA, the CDR3 is TGTGCCACCAGCAGAGATAAGCCCTTTTTGAGACAGGGGCAGGGCTACACCTTC. Its protein is CATSRDKPFLRQGQGYTF.

V usage is TRBV30 and J usage is TRBJ1-6; D unresolved. V dropped 1 base and J dropped 9 bases, with 4 bases sitting between them. Germline assignment: CDR1 GTSNPN and CDR2 SVGIG (reference sequence). This CDR3 is 11 amino acids long. The CDR3 DNA reads TGTGCCTGGAGTGGAGGTTCACCCCTCCACTTT. Translation: CAWSGGSPLHF. Based on the CDR3 plus reference TRBV30 and TRBJ1-6, the full variable domain is SQTIHQWPATLVQPVGSPLSLECTVEGTSNPNLYWYRQAAGRGLQLLFYSVGIGQISSEVPQNLSASRPQDRQFILSSKKLLLSDSGFYLCAWSGGSPLHFGNGTRLTVT.

The chain has TRBV5-8 and TRBJ2-2; 14 bases agree with TRBD2. Looked up from germline, CDR1 is SGHTS and CDR2 is YDEGEE. Trimming cost V 4 bases and J 4 bases; bases outside gene matches: 12. CDR3 length equals 19 residues. In DNA, the CDR3 is TGTGCCAGCAGCGGTACCGGGACTAGCGGGAGTCTAGGCACCGGGGAGCTGTTTTTT. Residues: CASSGTGTSGSLGTGELFF. The full variable domain, rest sourced from reference TRBV5-8 and TRBJ2-2, is EAGVTQSPTHLIKTRGQQATLRCSPISGHTSVYWYQQALGLGLQFLLWYDEGEERNRGNFPPRFSGRQFPNYSSELNVNALELEDSALYLCASSGTGTSGSLGTGELFFGEGSRLTVL.

This chain connects TRBV3-1 (or the pseudogene TRBV3-2) to TRBJ1-5; TRBD1 matches 8 bases. Trimming at V came to 5 bases and at J to 3 bases, leaving 6 bases not matched to a gene. Germline V lookup: CDR1 LGHDT, CDR2 YNNKEL (reference sequence). CDR3 length: 15 amino acids. CDR3 DNA: TGTGCCAGCAGCGCAAGCAGGGGGCCCAATCAGCCCCAGCATTTT. This encodes CASSASRGPNQPQHF.

CDR3 DNA: TGTGCCACCTGCCGGACTCCTTACGAGCAGTACTTC. Translating gives CATCRTPYEQYF. This chain joins TRBV28 and TRBJ2-7, with TRBD2 as a possible D gene (5 bases). Trimming cost V 10 bases and J 4 bases, with 14 bases left between them. The CDR3 sequence is 12 residues long. Germline V gene lookup returns CDR1 MDHEN and CDR2 SYDVKM.

The chain is built from TRBV7-2 and TRBJ1-5; 9 positions agree with TRBD1. Trimming took 4 bases from V and 6 from J; bases not matched to a gene: 4. The CDR3 covers 14 residues. Germline CDR1 SGHTA, CDR2 FQGNSA. Here the CDR3 reads CASSSQGAGQPQHF. CDR3 sequence (DNA): TGTGCCAGCAGCTCACAGGGGGCAGGTCAGCCCCAGCATTTT.

This chain joins TRBV5-1 and TRBJ2-1; 10 bases agree with TRBD2. Trimming cost V 0 bases and J 4 bases; bases outside gene matches: 4. CDR1 is SGHRS and CDR2 is YFSETQ in the germline V gene. This CDR3 is 16 amino acids long. This CDR3 is CASSLEAGGPYNEQFF. As DNA, the CDR3 is TGCGCCAGCAGCTTGGAAGCGGGGGGGCCTTACAATGAGCAGTTCTTC.

The chain employs TRBV28 and TRBJ1-4; 9 bases map to TRBD1. This CDR3 has 14 amino acids. The germline V gene encodes CDR1 MDHEN and CDR2 SYDVKM. Germline trimming cut 6 bases from V and 8 bases from J; bases unmatched to any gene: 7. The CDR3 nucleotides read TGTGCCAGCAGACAACAGGGGGCAGGCGAAAAACTGTTTTTT. It translates to CASRQQGAGEKLFF.

Of note for this clone: The sample holds other DNA sequences that translate to the same CDR3. V is TRBV9 and J is TRBJ1-4; 8 bases agree with TRBD1. CDR3 length equals 14 residues. Germline assignment: CDR1 SGDLS and CDR2 YYNGEE. The trim removed 2 bases at V and 4 bases at J, leaving 1 base unmatched. The CDR3 DNA is TGTGCCAGCAGCGTTACAGGGGGTAATGAAAAACTGTTTTTT. Amino acids: CASSVTGGNEKLFF.

The chain carries TRBV6-5 and TRBJ1-1; weak D call: TRBD1 (5 bases). The CDR3 sequence is 14 residues long. Trimming left V 6 bases short and J 7 bases short, with 18 bases between. Germline CDR1 is MNHEY and CDR2 is SVGAGI. This CDR3 is CASSRGLAIYEAFF. The DNA for the CDR3 is TGTGCCAGCAGCCGGGGACTGGCCATATATGAAGCTTTCTTT.

This chain joins TRBV4-2 and TRBJ2-5, with D maybe TRBD2 (5 bases). This CDR3 is 18 amino acids long. CDR1 and CDR2 from the germline V gene are LGHNA and YNFKEQ. V lost 0 bases, J lost 4 bases, and 21 bases lay in between. CDR3 residues: CASSQEGRLVDSPETQYF. The CDR3 DNA is TGTGCCAGCAGCCAAGAAGGGAGATTAGTAGACTCCCCAGAGACCCAGTACTTC.

The rearrangement joins TRBV20-1 to TRBJ2-1, with 7 nucleotides matching TRBD2. CDR1 and CDR2 (germline): DFQATT, SNEGSKA (reference sequence). The CDR3 runs to 14 residues. After removal of 3 bases from V and 4 bases from J, the junction contained 6 bases not matched to a gene. CDR3 bases: TGCAGTGCTAGTGGCGGGAGTGGGTACAATGAGCAGTTCTTC. Translated: CSASGGSGYNEQFF.

About this clone itself: Other DNA sequences within the sample encode an identical CDR3. The chain links TRBV5-1 to TRBJ1-4; TRBD1 aligns across 8 bases. V trimming: 0 bases; J trimming: 3 bases; junction bases outside the gene matches: 7. This CDR3 is 17 amino acids long. Germline values: CDR1 SGHRS, CDR2 YFSETQ. The CDR3 spells CASSLVSGGRPNEKLFF. For the CDR3, the DNA is TGCGCCAGCAGCTTGGTGTCAGGGGGCAGACCTAATGAAAAACTGTTTTTT.

The chain is built from TRBV7-2 and TRBJ2-7, with a tentative D call TRBD2 (6 bases). The germline V gene encodes CDR1 SGHTA and CDR2 FQGNSA. Trimming pared 5 bases from V and 3 bases from J, leaving 17 bases between. The CDR3 extends over 15 amino acids. The CDR3 DNA reads TGTGCCAGCAGCCCCGATAGCGGTACCTTCTACGAGCAGTACTTC. Residues: CASSPDSGTFYEQYF.

This rearrangement joins TRBV9 to TRBJ1-1; no clear D gene. V lost 0 bases and J lost 4, with 10 bases in between. CDR1 is SGDLS, CDR2 YYNGEE, per germline. The CDR3 is 14 amino acids. CDR3 sequence: CASSVGGLSTEAFF. The DNA for the CDR3 is TGTGCCAGCAGCGTAGGAGGACTGAGCACTGAAGCTTTCTTT.

This chain connects TRBV18 to TRBJ1-4; TRBD1 aligns across 7 bases. Trimming took 2 bases from V and 2 from J; bases not matched to a gene: 8. This CDR3 comprises 17 residues. Germline V gives CDR1 KGHSH, CDR2 LQKENI. CDR3 residues: CASSPFQGDPTNEKLFF. As DNA, the CDR3 is TGTGCCAGCTCACCATTTCAGGGGGACCCTACTAATGAAAAACTGTTTTTT.

The rearrangement joins TRBV2 to TRBJ1-5; TRBD1 agrees at 7 bases. Germline V gene lookup returns CDR1 SNHLY and CDR2 FYNNEI. The CDR3 is 14 amino acids. The V and J ends lost 6 bases and 5 bases, in that order; junction bases with no gene match: 7. The CDR3 protein is CASRTQGIHQPQHF. CDR3 nucleotides: TGTGCCAGCAGAACACAGGGGATCCATCAGCCCCAGCATTTT.

The V and J genes are TRBV7-8 and TRBJ1-1, with TRBD1 identical over 7 bases. V trimming: 5 bases; J trimming: 3 bases; junction bases outside the gene matches: 6. This CDR3 has 14 residues. The V gene's germline CDR1 is SGHVS and CDR2 FQNEAQ. This CDR3 reads CASSTGTADTEAFF. The CDR3 bases are TGTGCCAGCAGCACCGGGACAGCCGACACTGAAGCTTTCTTT.

This clone was seen a few times. The genes are TRBV19 and TRBJ1-4, with D hard to call. Germline V gene data show CDR1 as LNHDA and CDR2 as SQIVND (reference sequence). This CDR3 region has 13 residues. V was pared by 4 bases and J by 8 bases, with 11 bases between. CDR3 sequence (DNA): TGTGCCAGTAGTACGATGATCGGGGAAAAACTGTTTTTT. It yields the protein CASSTMIGEKLFF.